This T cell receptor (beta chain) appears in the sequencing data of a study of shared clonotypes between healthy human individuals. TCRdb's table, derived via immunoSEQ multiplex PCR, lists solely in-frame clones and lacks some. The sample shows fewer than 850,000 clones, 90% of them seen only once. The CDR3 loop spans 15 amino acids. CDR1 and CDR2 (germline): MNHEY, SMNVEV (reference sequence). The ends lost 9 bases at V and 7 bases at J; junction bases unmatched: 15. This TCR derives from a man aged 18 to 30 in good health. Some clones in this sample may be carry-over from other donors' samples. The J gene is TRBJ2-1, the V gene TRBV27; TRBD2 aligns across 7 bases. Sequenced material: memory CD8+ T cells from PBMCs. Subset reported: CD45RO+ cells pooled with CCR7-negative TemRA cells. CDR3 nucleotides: TGTGCCAGTACCCCTGGGGCGGGAGTAGGAAATGAGCAGTTCTTC. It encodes CASTPGAGVGNEQFF.